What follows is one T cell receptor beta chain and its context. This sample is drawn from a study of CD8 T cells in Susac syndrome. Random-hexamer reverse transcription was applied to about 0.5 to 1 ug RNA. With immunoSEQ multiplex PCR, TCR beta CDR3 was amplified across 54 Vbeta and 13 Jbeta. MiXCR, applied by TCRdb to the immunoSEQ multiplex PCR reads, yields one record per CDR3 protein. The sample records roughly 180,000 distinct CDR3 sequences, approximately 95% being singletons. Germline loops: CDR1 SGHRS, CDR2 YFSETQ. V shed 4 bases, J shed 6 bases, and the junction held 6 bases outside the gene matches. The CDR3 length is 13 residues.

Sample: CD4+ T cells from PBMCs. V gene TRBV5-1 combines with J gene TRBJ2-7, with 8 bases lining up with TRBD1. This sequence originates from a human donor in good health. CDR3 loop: CASSVTGVSEQYF. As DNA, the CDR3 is TGCGCCAGCAGCGTGACAGGGGTAAGCGAGCAGTACTTC.